This TCR beta chain was captured by sequencing in a study of blood T cell repertoires in COVID-19. For the study at large: T cells, B-cell-depleted T cells, or PBMCs provided the cDNA or gDNA that served as material.

The CDR3 is made up of 13 amino acids. Trimming cost V 2 bases and J 2 bases, with 6 bases left between them. Per the germline V gene, CDR1 is LGHDT and CDR2 is YNNKEL (reference sequence). The table came from immunoSEQ multiplex PCR; TCRdb's copy has only in-frame clones and leaves some out. This sample carries a few hundred thousand clones, around 84% of them seen once, and the ten largest clones take around 1.5%. To note about this clone: This same CDR3 is encoded by further DNA sequences in the sample.

This TCR came from a woman aged 40 to 49 who had recovered from COVID-19. The rearrangement uses TRBV3-1 (or the pseudogene TRBV3-2) and TRBJ2-5; the D gene is possibly TRBD1 (5 bases). Input material: peripheral blood. CDR3 nucleotide sequence: TGTGCCAGCAGCCAAAGGGGACAAGAGACCCAGTACTTC. Translated: CASSQRGQETQYF.